This T cell receptor (beta chain) is drawn from a study of shared clonotypes between healthy human individuals. Study-wide results and caveats: Memory subsets generally showed smaller estimated richness than naive subsets did. Despite large depth, sorted-subset datasets appeared incompletely sequenced.

About this clone: Its specificity is unknown.

Each sorted subset replicate got 200 ng genomic DNA, 25,000 to 35,000 genomes. Libraries were prepared by immunoSEQ multiplex PCR; TCRdb keeps only in-frame clonotypes and omits some of them. Of under 1,100,000 clones in the sample, 70% to 80% were seen once. Trimming removed 4 bases at V and 5 bases at J, with 12 bases between. Germline values: CDR1 SQVTM, CDR2 ANQGSEA. This CDR3 region has 12 residues. The chain carries TRBV29-1 and TRBJ2-7; possibly TRBD2 for D (6 bases). The sequencing input was memory CD4+ T cells from PBMCs. The subset here: CD45RA-negative fraction. This clonotype was obtained from a man younger than 30 in good health. Some clones in this sample may be carry-over from other donors' samples. The DNA of the CDR3 is TGCAGCGTTGGTCGGGAGCCCAACGAGCAGTACTTC. Amino acids: CSVGREPNEQYF.